This T cell receptor beta chain emerged from a study of T cells expressing NK-cell markers. General study points: These clonotypes, the leaders elsewhere, also led the CD3+CD56-NKG2C+ fraction in four donors.

TCR beta libraries carry UMIs added by 5'RACE template switching. TCRdb reprocessed the 5' RACE reads; each CDR3 protein has one entry and no DNA is given. The sample has roughly 450,000 distinct CDR3 sequences. About this clonotype itself: The antigen remains unidentified.

The germline V gene has CDR1 MNHEY and CDR2 SVGAGI. CDR3 length: 15 residues. The chain combines TRBV6-5 with TRBJ2-1; no DNA is available, so the TRBD1 call from TCRdb remains unchecked. The specimen was blood T cells: a sorted CD56 or NKG2C T cell subset, CD4+ or CD8+ T cells, or bulk PBMC T cells (not recorded which). The origin of this receptor is a woman aged 50 to 60 in good health. The CDR3 here is CASGSGSRLYNEQFF.